These 23 T cell receptor beta chains share one sample of origin, sequenced in a study of T cells in Graves' hyperthyroidism and ophthalmopathy (dated by TCRdb to between 2018 and 2020). The library relied on multiplex PCR. Sequenced on an Illumina HiSeq 2000. TCR beta CDR3 regions were amplified from RNA transcripts. The TCR CDR3 was subjected to a first round of RT-PCR using the HTBI primer set and the Qiagen OneStep RT-PCR kit. Through fastp at Q25 and MiXCR, TCRdb rebuilt clones from the public reads, retaining in-frame beta chains. When rows share a CDR3 protein, they turn into one entry using the most common DNA and genes. The sample contains over 300,000 distinct CDR3 sequences, roughly 13% of them found a single time. The ten largest make up 11% of the sample. The sequenced sample was blood. The source of these receptors is an older woman with Graves' hyperthyroidism.

In its sample, this clonotype was seen a few times. The chain has TRBV5-1 and TRBJ2-5, with unresolved D. This CDR3 is 14 amino acids long. Per germline, CDR1 SGHRS and CDR2 YFSETQ. V gave up 2 bases and J gave up 5 bases, with 13 bases separating them. The CDR3 reads CASSLSNSPETQYF. The CDR3 DNA reads as TGCGCCAGCAGCTTAAGTAATAGCCCGGAGACCCAGTACTTC.

This clonotype has ten or more counts. The chain employs TRBV6-1 and TRBJ2-3; 9 nucleotides match TRBD2. The CDR3 runs 15 residues. Per germline, CDR1 MNHNS and CDR2 SASEGT. The ends lost 8 bases at V and 2 bases at J; junction bases unmatched: 8. The CDR3 DNA reads as TGTGCCAGCCTAGGCGGGAGGGTTCACACAGATACGCAGTATTTT. Translation: CASLGGRVHTDTQYF.

A few counts support this clonotype. The V call is TRBV7-9, the J call TRBJ2-7; D perhaps matches TRBD2 (5 bases). V was clipped by 5 bases and J by 3 bases, with 20 bases between them. Germline-derived CDR1 and CDR2 are SEHNR and FQNEAQ (reference sequence). The CDR3 is 16 amino acids. The chain's CDR3 is CASSLRGIAVNYEQYF. CDR3 nucleotide sequence: TGTGCCAGCAGCCTACGAGGGATCGCAGTGAACTACGAGCAGTACTTC.

This rearrangement joins TRBV9 to TRBJ2-3; 8 nucleotides align to TRBD2. This CDR3 has 14 residues. V shed 7 bases and J 0 bases; nucleotides not matched to a gene: 4. CDR1 SGDLS and CDR2 YYNGEE come from the germline V gene. CDR3 in amino acids: CASGASGSTDTQYF. CDR3 nucleotides: TGTGCCAGCGGGGCTAGCGGGAGCACAGATACGCAGTATTTT.

This clonotype has ten or more counts. The V call is TRBV18, the J call TRBJ2-1; D is uncertain. Looked up from germline, CDR1 is KGHSH and CDR2 is LQKENI. CDR3 length: 11 residues. The germline V and J ends were trimmed by 3 bases and 11 bases, with 8 bases remaining between them. For the CDR3, the DNA is TGTGCCAGCTCACCGGAGACCCAGCAGTTCTTC. This encodes CASSPETQQFF.

This chain connects TRBV6-5 to TRBJ1-2; D may be TRBD1 (5 bases). Germline loops: CDR1 MNHEY, CDR2 SVGAGI. This CDR3 comprises 14 residues. The germline V and J ends were trimmed by 0 bases and 4 bases, with 9 bases remaining between them. The CDR3 spells CASSYSGPPYGYTF. The DNA for the CDR3 is TGTGCCAGCAGTTACTCGGGGCCGCCCTATGGCTACACCTTC.

The chain uses TRBV20-1 and TRBJ1-2; TRBD1 is a possible D gene (5 bases). From germline, CDR1 is DFQATT and CDR2 SNEGSKA (reference sequence). There are 12 residues in the CDR3. The V and J ends lost 5 bases and 1 base respectively, with 8 bases between them. In DNA, the CDR3 is TGCAGTGCTCAAGACAGTAACTATGGCTACACCTTC. Encoded protein: CSAQDSNYGYTF.

This clonotype was counted many times. The rearrangement joins TRBV30 to TRBJ1-2; D is unclear. Trimming took 5 bases from V and 5 from J, leaving 9 bases between them. This CDR3 comprises 11 residues. Germline V lookup: CDR1 GTSNPN, CDR2 SVGIG (reference sequence). CDR3 DNA: TGTGCCTGGGAGGAGGGTTATGGCTACACCTTC. Its protein product is CAWEEGYGYTF. Supplemented by reference TRBV30 and TRBJ1-2, the full variable domain reads SQTIHQWPATLVQPVGSPLSLECTVEGTSNPNLYWYRQAAGRGLQLLFYSVGIGQISSEVPQNLSASRPQDRQFILSSKKLLLSDSGFYLCAWEEGYGYTFGSGTRLTVV.

The genes are TRBV2 and TRBJ2-2; 7 nucleotides line up with TRBD1. CDR1 and CDR2 (germline): SNHLY, FYNNEI. The CDR3 totals 14 residues. V shed 6 bases, J shed 5 bases, and the junction held 6 bases outside the gene matches. The CDR3 here is CASRQGTGTGELFF. The CDR3 DNA sequence: TGTGCCAGCAGACAGGGGACGGGGACCGGGGAGCTGTTTTTT.

This clonotype has a count of ten or more. The chain links TRBV28 to TRBJ1-1; D is uncertain. CDR3 length: 11 amino acids. V was cut by 7 bases and J by 4 bases, with 7 bases left in between. CDR1 is MDHEN and CDR2 is SYDVKM in the germline V gene. The CDR3: CASTEITEAFF. The CDR3 coding sequence is TGTGCCAGCACGGAAATCACTGAAGCTTTCTTT.

This clonotype was counted at least ten times. This rearrangement joins TRBV28 to TRBJ1-6, with D possibly TRBD1 on 6 matching bases. The CDR3 is 14 residues long. V dropped 6 bases and J dropped 6 bases, with 12 bases sitting between them. The germline V gene encodes CDR1 MDHEN and CDR2 SYDVKM. For the CDR3, the DNA is TGTGCCAGCAGCCCGGACAGTTCTAATTCACCCCTCCACTTT. Translation gives CASSPDSSNSPLHF.

CDR3 sequence (DNA): TGTGCCAGCTCACCACTTGGCCGGGCCAGACAAGAGACCCAGTACTTC. Its translation is CASSPLGRARQETQYF. The chain joins TRBV18 to TRBJ2-5; D gene ambiguous. Germline loops: CDR1 KGHSH, CDR2 LQKENI. There are 16 residues in the CDR3. The ends were cut back, 1 base at V and 2 bases at J, with 14 bases in the middle.

This clonotype was observed many times. The chain couples TRBV7-9 to TRBJ2-7, with D perhaps assigned TRBD1 or TRBD2 (6 bases each). Looked up from germline, CDR1 is SEHNR and CDR2 is FQNEAQ (reference sequence). This CDR3 has 16 amino acids. Trimming shortened V by 2 bases and J by 0 bases, and 14 bases separated the two germline ends. CDR3 nucleotide sequence: TGTGCCAGCAGCTTATCGGGGGCGACAGGCTCCTACGAGCAGTACTTC. Translated: CASSLSGATGSYEQYF.

On this clonotype itself: A read error is possible here, since a much larger clone lies one base away. This sequence joins TRBV7-6 and TRBJ1-4, with 8 bases fitting TRBD1. The CDR3 loop spans 15 amino acids. CDR1 and CDR2 from the germline V gene are SGHVS and FNYEAQ. This chain's CDR3 is CVSSLGTGGNEKLFF. The CDR3 DNA reads TGTGTCAGCAGCTTAGGAACAGGGGGAAATGAAAAACTGTTTTTT.

This clonotype has a count of ten or more. V and J are TRBV28 and TRBJ2-7; D may match TRBD1 or TRBD2 (5 bases each). V gave up 4 bases and J gave up 2 bases, with 15 bases separating them. CDR1 MDHEN and CDR2 SYDVKM come from the germline V gene. The length of the CDR3 is 15 residues. As DNA, the CDR3 is TGTGCCAGCAGTTCGACCCATGGGGGTACCTACGAGCAGTACTTC. It translates to CASSSTHGGTYEQYF.

This clonotype was detected ten times or more. This chain joins TRBV5-6 and TRBJ2-7, with a weak D call TRBD2 (6 bases). V lost 4 bases and J lost 6, with 17 bases in between. The CDR3 loop spans 14 amino acids. Per germline, CDR1 SGHDT and CDR2 YYEEEE. The CDR3: CASSRDGGSVEQYF. In DNA form, the CDR3 reads TGTGCCAGCAGCCGGGACGGGGGTTCGGTCGAGCAGTACTTC.

This chain joins TRBV10-2 and TRBJ1-6, with D unresolved. Trimming removed 6 bases from V and 3 bases from J, with 9 bases in between. The CDR3 is made up of 14 amino acids. Per the germline V gene, CDR1 is WSHSY and CDR2 is SAAADI. DNA for the CDR3: TGCGCCAGCAGGACTGATTACTATAATTCACCCCTCCACTTT. Its protein is CASRTDYYNSPLHF.

This clonotype was found many times. A read error may be the cause here, since a much bigger clone is one base away. The rearrangement links TRBV12-3 or TRBV12-4 to TRBJ2-7; no firm D call. The CDR3 is 10 residues long. V was trimmed by 5 bases and J by 3 bases, leaving 2 bases between them. The CDR3 nucleotides are TGTGCCAGCAGTCGCTACGAGCAGTACTTC. Translated: CASSRYEQYF.

Concerning this clonotype itself: It may be a read error: a sequence one base away is much more abundant. J is TRBJ2-2 and V is TRBV11-3; D might be TRBD2 (6 bases). The CDR3 totals 14 residues. Germline CDR1 and CDR2: SGHNT and YENEEA. The CDR3 here is CASSRETLTGELLF. In DNA, the CDR3 is TGTGCCAGCAGCCGGGAGACACTCACCGGGGAGCTGCTTTTT.

This clonotype was found many times. V gene TRBV11-2 combines with J gene TRBJ1-3; D gene ambiguous. CDR1 and CDR2 from the germline V gene are SGHAT and FQNNGV. The CDR3 is 14 residues long. V lost 5 bases to trimming and J lost 8 bases, with 16 bases between them. The CDR3 protein is CASSLQTPRDTIYF. The CDR3 nucleotides are TGTGCCAGCAGCCTCCAGACACCTCGGGACACCATATATTTT.

The chain is built from TRBV5-1 and TRBJ2-1; D not certain. Germline loops: CDR1 SGHRS, CDR2 YFSETQ. The CDR3 extends over 14 amino acids. V dropped 0 bases and J dropped 5 bases, with 9 bases sitting between them. In DNA, the CDR3 is TGCGCCAGCAGCTTGGGTCCTTCGAACAATGAGCAGTTCTTC. Translation: CASSLGPSNNEQFF.

This clonotype was observed at least ten times. The V call is TRBV27, the J call TRBJ1-1; a weak D match, TRBD1 (5 bases). CDR1 is MNHEY and CDR2 is SMNVEV in the germline V gene (reference sequence). CDR3 length: 13 residues. V was cut by 6 bases and J by 10 bases, with 18 bases left in between. The CDR3 DNA is TGTGCCAGCAGCAACTGGGACGGTATAAGAGCTTTCTTT. This translates into CASSNWDGIRAFF.

This clonotype showed up just a few times. This chain joins TRBV30 and TRBJ1-2; TRBD1 matches 9 bases. Germline V lookup: CDR1 GTSNPN, CDR2 SVGIG (reference sequence). The CDR3 is 12 residues long. V shed 8 bases and J 9 bases; nucleotides not matched to a gene: 10. The CDR3 loop reads CAQGQGLLSYTF. CDR3 in DNA: TGTGCCCAGGGACAGGGCCTCCTGAGCTACACCTTC.